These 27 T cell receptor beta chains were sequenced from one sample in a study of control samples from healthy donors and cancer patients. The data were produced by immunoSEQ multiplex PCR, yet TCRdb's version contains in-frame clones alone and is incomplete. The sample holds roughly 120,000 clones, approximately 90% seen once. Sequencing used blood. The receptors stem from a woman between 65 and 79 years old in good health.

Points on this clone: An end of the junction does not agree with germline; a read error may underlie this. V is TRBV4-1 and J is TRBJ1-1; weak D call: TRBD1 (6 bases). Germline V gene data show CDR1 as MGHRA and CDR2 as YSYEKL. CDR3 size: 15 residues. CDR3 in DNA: TGCGCCAGCAGCCAATACAGGGACATGAACACTGAGGCTTTCTTT. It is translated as CASSQYRDMNTEAFF.

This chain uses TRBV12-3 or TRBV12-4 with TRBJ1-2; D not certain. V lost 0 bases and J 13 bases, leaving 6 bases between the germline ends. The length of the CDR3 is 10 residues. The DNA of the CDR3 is TGTGCCAGCAGTTTAGCCCCTCGCACCTTC. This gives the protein CASSLAPRTF.

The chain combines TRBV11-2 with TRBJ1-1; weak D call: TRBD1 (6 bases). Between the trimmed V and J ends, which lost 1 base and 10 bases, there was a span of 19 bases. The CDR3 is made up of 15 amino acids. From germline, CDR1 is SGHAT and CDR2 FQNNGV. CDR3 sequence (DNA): TGTGCCAGCAGCTTAGGCAGCAGAGGGGGGAGTGGAGCTTTCTTT. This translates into CASSLGSRGGSGAFF.

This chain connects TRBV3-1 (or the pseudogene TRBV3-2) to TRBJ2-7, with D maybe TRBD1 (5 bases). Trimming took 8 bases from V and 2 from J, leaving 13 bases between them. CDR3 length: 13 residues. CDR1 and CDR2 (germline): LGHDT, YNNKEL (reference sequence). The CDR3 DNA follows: TGTGCCAGCGGAATCCAGGGCCCCTACGAGCAGTACTTC. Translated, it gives CASGIQGPYEQYF.

CDR3 nucleotide sequence: TGTGCCACCAGCAGAGATCGGTGGTCAGCGGGGGGGGCAGATACGCAGTATTTT. Translated, it gives CATSRDRWSAGGADTQYF. The chain recombines TRBV15 with TRBJ2-3; 10 bases line up with TRBD2. J gave up 4 bases and V 0 bases, and 10 bases lay outside the gene matches. CDR1 is LNHNV, CDR2 YYDKDF, per germline (reference sequence). CDR3 length equals 18 residues. The whole variable domain, filled in from reference TRBV15 and TRBJ2-3, reads DAMVIQNPRYQVTQFGKPVTLSCSQTLNHNVMYWYQQKSSQAPKLLFHYYDKDFNNEADTPDNFQSRRPNTSFCFLDIRSPGLGDTAMYLCATSRDRWSAGGADTQYFGPGTRLTVL.

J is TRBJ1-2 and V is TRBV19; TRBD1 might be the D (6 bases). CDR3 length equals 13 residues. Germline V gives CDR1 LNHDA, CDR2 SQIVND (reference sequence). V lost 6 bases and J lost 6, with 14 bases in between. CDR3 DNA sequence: TGTGCCAGTAGGGGCAGGGGCTCCCATGGCTACACCTTC. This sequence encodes CASRGRGSHGYTF.

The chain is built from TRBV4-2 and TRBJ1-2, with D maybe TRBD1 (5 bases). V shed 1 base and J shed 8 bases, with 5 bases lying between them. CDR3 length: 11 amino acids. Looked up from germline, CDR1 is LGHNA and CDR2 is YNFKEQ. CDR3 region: CASSQAGGYTF. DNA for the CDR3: TGTGCCAGCAGCCAAGCAGGGGGCTACACCTTC.

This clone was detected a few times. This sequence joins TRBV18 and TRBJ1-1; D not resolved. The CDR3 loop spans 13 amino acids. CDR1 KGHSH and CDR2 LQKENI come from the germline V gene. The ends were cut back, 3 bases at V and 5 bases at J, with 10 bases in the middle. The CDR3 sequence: CASSPAVGTEAFF. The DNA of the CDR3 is TGTGCCAGCTCACCGGCGGTGGGGACTGAAGCTTTCTTT.

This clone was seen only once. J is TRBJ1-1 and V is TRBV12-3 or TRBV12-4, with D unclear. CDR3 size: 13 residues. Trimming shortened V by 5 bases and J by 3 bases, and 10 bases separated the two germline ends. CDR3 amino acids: CASSPTVDTEAFF. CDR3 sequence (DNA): TGTGCCAGCAGTCCAACAGTTGACACTGAAGCTTTCTTT.

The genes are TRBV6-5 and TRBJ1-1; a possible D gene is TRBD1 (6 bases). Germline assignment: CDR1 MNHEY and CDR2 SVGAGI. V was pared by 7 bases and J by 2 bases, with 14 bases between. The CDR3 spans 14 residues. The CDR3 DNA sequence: TGTGCCAGCAATAAAGACAGGACCAACACTGAAGCTTTCTTT. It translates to CASNKDRTNTEAFF.

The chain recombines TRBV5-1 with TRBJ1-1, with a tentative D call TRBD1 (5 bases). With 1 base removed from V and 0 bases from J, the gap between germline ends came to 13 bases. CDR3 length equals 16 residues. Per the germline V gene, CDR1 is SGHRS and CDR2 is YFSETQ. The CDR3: CASSLTVRAVNTEAFF. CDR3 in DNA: TGCGCCAGCAGCTTGACCGTCAGGGCGGTGAACACTGAAGCTTTCTTT. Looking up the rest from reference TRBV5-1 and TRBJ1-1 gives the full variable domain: KAGVTQTPRYLIKTRGQQVTLSCSPISGHRSVSWYQQTPGQGLQFLFEYFSETQRNKGNFPGRFSGRQFSNSRSEMNVSTLELGDSALYLCASSLTVRAVNTEAFFGQGTRLTVV.

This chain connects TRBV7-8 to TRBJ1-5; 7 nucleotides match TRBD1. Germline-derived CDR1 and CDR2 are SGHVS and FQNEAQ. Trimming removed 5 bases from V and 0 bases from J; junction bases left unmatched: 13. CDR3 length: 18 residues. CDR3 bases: TGTGCCAGCAGCACCCCGCACGACAGGGTCTTTAGCAATCAGCCCCAGCATTTT. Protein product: CASSTPHDRVFSNQPQHF.

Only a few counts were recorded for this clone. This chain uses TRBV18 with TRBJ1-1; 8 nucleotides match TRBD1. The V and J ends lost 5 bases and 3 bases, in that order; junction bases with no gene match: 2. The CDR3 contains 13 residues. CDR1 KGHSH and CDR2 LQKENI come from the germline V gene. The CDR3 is CASSDRGDTEAFF. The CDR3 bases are TGTGCCAGCTCAGACAGGGGTGACACTGAAGCTTTCTTT.

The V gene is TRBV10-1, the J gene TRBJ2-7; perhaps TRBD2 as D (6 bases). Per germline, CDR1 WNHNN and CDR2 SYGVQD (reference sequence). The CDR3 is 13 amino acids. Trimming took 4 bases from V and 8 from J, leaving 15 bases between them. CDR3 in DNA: TGCGCCAGCAGTGGGGTCGGCGGGGCTCAGCAGTACTTC. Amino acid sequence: CASSGVGGAQQYF.

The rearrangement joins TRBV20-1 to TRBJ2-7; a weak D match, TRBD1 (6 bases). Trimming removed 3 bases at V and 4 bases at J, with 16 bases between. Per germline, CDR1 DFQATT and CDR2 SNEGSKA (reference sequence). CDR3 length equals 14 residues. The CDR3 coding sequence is TGCAGTGCTAGTAGGCAGGGGCTCAGGTACGAGCAGTACTTC. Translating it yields CSASRQGLRYEQYF.

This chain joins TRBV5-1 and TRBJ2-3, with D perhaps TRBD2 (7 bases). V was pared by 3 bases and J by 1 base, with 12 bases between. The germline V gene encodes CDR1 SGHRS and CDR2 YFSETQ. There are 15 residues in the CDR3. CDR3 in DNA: TGCGCCAGCAGCTGGGGGGGGGCTGGCACAGATACGCAGTATTTT. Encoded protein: CASSWGGAGTDTQYF.

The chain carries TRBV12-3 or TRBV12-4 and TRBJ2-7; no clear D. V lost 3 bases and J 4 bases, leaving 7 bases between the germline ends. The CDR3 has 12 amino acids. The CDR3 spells CASSFYLYEQYF. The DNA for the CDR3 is TGTGCCAGCAGTTTCTATTTGTACGAGCAGTACTTC.

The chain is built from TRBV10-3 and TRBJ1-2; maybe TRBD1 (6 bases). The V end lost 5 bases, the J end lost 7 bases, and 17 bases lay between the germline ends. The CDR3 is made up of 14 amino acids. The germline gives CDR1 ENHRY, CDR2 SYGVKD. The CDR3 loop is CAISTPDSWTGYTF. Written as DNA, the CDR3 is TGTGCCATCAGTACCCCGGACAGCTGGACTGGCTACACCTTC.

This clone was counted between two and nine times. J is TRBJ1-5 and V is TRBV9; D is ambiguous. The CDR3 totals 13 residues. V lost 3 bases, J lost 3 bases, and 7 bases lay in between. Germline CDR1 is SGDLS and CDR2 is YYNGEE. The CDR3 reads CASSEGPNQPQHF. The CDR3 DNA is TGTGCCAGCAGCGAAGGGCCCAATCAGCCCCAGCATTTT.

The CDR3 DNA reads TGTGCCATCAGTGAGCCGCCCACCTGGGAGCAGTACTTC. Its translation is CAISEPPTWEQYF. The genes are TRBV10-3 and TRBJ2-7; no clear D. The CDR3 totals 13 residues. CDR1 and CDR2 (germline): ENHRY, SYGVKD. Deletions cut 2 bases from V and 7 bases from J, with 12 bases between.

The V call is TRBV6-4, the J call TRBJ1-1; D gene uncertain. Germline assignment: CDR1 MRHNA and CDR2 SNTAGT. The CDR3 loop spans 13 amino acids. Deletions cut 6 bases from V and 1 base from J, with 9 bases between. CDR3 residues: CASRLQGNTEAFF. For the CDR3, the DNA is TGTGCCAGCAGGCTACAAGGGAACACTGAAGCTTTCTTT.

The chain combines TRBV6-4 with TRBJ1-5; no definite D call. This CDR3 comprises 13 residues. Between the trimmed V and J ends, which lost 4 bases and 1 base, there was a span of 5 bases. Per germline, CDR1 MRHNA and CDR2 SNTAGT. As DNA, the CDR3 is TGTGCCAGCAGTGCCATGAGCAATCAGCCCCAGCATTTT. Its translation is CASSAMSNQPQHF.

Here the CDR3 reads CASSQDPPRWELNTEAFF. For the CDR3, the DNA is TGCGCCAGCAGCCAAGATCCCCCGAGGTGGGAGTTGAACACTGAAGCTTTCTTT. This chain joins TRBV4-3 and TRBJ1-1; D not certain. V gave up 0 bases and J gave up 0 bases, with 17 bases separating them. Per germline, CDR1 LGHNA and CDR2 YSLEER. The CDR3 length is 18 residues.

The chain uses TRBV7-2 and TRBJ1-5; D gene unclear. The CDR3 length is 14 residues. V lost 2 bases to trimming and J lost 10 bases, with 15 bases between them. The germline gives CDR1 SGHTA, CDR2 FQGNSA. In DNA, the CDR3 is TGTGCCAGCAGCTTAAGGGCGAGAGGTAATCCCCAGCATTTT. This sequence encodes CASSLRARGNPQHF.

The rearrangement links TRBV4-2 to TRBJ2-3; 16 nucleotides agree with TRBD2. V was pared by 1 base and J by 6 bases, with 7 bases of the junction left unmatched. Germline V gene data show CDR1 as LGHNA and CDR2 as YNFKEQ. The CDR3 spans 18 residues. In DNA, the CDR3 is TGTGCCAGCAGCCAAGCCCAGGGACTAGCGGGGGGGTCGGATACGCAGTATTTT. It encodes CASSQAQGLAGGSDTQYF.

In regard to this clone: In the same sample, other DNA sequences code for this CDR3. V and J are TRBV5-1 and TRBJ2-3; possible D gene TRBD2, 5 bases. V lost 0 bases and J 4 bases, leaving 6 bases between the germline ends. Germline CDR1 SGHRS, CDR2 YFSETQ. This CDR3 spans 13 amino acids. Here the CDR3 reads CASSLVGADTQYF. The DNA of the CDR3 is TGCGCCAGCAGCTTGGTCGGGGCAGATACGCAGTATTTT.

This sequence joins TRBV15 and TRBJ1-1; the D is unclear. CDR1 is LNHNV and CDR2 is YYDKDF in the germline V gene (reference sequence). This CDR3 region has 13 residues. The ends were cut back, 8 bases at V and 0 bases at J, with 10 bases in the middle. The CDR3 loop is CATSVPMNTEAFF. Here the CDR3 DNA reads TGTGCCACCTCGGTCCCAATGAACACTGAAGCTTTCTTT.